A selection of T cell receptor beta chains follows, all from one sample in a study of cytomegalovirus exposure and HLA in healthy donors. TCRdb keeps only in-frame clones here, not all; method: immunoSEQ multiplex PCR. There are around 300,000 clones in the sample; approximately 90% occur only once, and roughly 2.3% lies in the top ten. What was sequenced was PBMCs. All receptors derive from a woman aged 18-29 years in good health and CMV-seronegative. Both conserved end residues are trimmed from each CDR3.

v_gene	CDR3aa
TRBV5-1	ASSGFAGSSMNTEAF
TRBV19	ASSIVALAGGDSTDTQY
TRBV18	ASSPRGGAHQPQH
TRBV19	ATSLQRGGMETQY
TRBV18	ASSLRQGEEEKLF
TRBV6-1	ASSEQLSQGNSPLH
TRBV29-1	SVMGQLNTEAF
TRBV5-1	ASSRGQGMNTGELF
TRBV4-1	ASSQGYTSREQY
TRBV6-9	ASSSLTQY
TRBV5-1	ASSGTGYEETEAF